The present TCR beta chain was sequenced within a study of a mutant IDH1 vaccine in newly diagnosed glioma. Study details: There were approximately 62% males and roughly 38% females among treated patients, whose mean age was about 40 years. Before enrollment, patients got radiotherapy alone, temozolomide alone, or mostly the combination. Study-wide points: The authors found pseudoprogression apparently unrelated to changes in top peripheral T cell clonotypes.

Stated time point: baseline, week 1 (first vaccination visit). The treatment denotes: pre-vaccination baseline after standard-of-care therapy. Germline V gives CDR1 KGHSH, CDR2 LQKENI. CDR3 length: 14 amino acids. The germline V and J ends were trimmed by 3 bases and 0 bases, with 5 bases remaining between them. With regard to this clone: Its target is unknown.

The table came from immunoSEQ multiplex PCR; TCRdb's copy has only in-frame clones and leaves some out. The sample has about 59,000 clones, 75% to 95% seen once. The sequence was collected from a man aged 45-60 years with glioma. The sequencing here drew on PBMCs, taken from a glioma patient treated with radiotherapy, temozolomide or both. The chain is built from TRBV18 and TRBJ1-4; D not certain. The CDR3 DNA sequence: TGTGCCAGCTCACCTTCATCAACTAATGAAAAACTGTTTTTT. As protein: CASSPSSTNEKLFF.